Sequencing of this TCR beta chain was carried out in a study of blood T cell repertoires in COVID-19. Background on the study: From the United States, Italy and Spain came samples of acute and convalescent COVID-19. T cells, B-cell-depleted T cells, or PBMCs provided the cDNA or gDNA that served as material.

Authors' analysis steps: Reference gene primers were amplified, and this amplification served to estimate nucleated cell counts. Measured with immunoSEQ multiplex PCR; TCRdb has only the in-frame clones, and not every one. V, J and clone size were drawn from that table, and D and trimming were deduced from the DNA. This sample has 150,000 to 200,000 clones; approximately 86% occur once, and the top ten carry around 1.9%. Germline-derived CDR1 and CDR2 are MNHEY and SMNVEV (reference sequence). Trimming stripped 1 base from V and 3 bases from J, with 10 bases between. This CDR3 region has 14 residues.

The chain combines TRBV27 with TRBJ2-7, with D unresolved. The source is a man aged 70-80 years with active or convalescent COVID-19. The material sequenced was peripheral blood. CDR3 DNA: TGTGCCAGCAGTTTATTGGCAGGAAGCTACGAGCAGTACTTC. It codes for CASSLLAGSYEQYF.